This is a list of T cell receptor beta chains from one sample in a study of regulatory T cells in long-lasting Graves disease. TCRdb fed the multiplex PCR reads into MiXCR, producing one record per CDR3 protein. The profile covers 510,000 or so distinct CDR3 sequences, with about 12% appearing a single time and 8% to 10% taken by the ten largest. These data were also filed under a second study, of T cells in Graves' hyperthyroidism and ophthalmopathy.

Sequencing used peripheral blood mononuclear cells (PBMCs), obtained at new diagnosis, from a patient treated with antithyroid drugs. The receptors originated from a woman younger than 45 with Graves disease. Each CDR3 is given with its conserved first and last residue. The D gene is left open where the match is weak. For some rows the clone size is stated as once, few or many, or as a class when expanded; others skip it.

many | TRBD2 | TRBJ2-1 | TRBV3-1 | TGTGCCAGCAGCCAACTACCGGGACTAGCGGGAGTAAAGTCCTCTCCGCTCTTC | CASSQLPGLAGVKSSPLF
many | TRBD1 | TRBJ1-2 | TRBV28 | TGTGCCAGCAGTTGGACAGGGGGGGAGTATGGCTACACCTTC | CASSWTGGEYGYTF
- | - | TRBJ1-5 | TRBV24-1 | TGTGCCACCAGTGAGGGGGGACGGACAAGTAATCAGCCCCAGCATTTT | CATSEGGRTSNQPQHF
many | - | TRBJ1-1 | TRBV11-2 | TGTGCCAGCAGCTTAGACCCGACAGGAAACACTGAAGCTTTCTTT | CASSLDPTGNTEAFF
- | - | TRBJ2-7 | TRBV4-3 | TGCGCCAGCAGCCAAGCCTATTCGGGAGTGACGGGTGAGCAGTACTTC | CASSQAYSGVTGEQYF
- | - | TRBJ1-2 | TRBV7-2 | TGTGCCAGCAGCTCTACCCGGGTTTCGAACTATGGCTACACCTTC | CASSSTRVSNYGYTF
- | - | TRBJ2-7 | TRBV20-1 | TGCAGTGCTATCCGAGGGGGGAAATACGAGCAGTACTTC | CSAIRGGKYEQYF
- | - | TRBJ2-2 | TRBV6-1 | TGTGCCAGCAGAACCAACAGGGTAACGAACACCGGGGAGCTGTTTTTT | CASRTNRVTNTGELFF
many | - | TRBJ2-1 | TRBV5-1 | TGCGCCAGCAGCTTTGACAGCTACAATGAGCAGTTCTTC | CASSFDSYNEQFF
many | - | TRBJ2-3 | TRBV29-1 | TGCAGCGTTGCCCTCCGGCACACAGATACGCAGTATTTT | CSVALRHTDTQYF
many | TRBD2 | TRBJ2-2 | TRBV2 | TGTGCCAGCAGTGCGACTAGCGGGAGGAGTCGGAACACCGGGGAGCTGTTTTTT | CASSATSGRSRNTGELFF
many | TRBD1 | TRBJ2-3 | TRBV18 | TGTGCCAGCTCACGCAACGGACAGGGAGATACGCAGTATTTT | CASSRNGQGDTQYF
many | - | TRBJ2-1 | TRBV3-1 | TGTGCCAGCAGCCAAGATATAGGGCAAACCTACAATGAGCAGTTCTTC | CASSQDIGQTYNEQFF
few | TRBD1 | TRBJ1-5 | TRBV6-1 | TGTGCCAGTGGAGGAAGGGGGCGGACTAGCAATCAGCCCCAGCATTTT | CASGGRGRTSNQPQHF
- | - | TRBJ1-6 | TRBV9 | TGTGCCAGCAGCGTAGATCCCGGCAGGGGTGGTTCACCCCTCCACTTT | CASSVDPGRGGSPLHF